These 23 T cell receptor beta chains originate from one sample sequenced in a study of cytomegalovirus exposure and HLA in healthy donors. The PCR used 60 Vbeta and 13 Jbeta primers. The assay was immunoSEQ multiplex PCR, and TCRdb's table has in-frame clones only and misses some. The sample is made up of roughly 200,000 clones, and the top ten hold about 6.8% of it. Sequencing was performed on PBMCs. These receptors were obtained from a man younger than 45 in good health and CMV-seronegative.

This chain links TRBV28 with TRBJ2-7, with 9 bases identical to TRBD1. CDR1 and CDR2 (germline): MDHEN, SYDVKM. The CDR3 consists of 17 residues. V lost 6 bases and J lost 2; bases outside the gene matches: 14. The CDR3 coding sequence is TGTGCCAGCAGAGTCGACTTAACGGGACAGGGTACCTACGAGCAGTACTTC. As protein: CASRVDLTGQGTYEQYF.

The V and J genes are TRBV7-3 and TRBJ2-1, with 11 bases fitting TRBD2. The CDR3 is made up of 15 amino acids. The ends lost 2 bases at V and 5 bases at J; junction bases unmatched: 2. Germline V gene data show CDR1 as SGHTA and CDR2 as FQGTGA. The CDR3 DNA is TGTGCCAGCAGCTTAGGGACTAGCGGAAACAATGAGCAGTTCTTC. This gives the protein CASSLGTSGNNEQFF.

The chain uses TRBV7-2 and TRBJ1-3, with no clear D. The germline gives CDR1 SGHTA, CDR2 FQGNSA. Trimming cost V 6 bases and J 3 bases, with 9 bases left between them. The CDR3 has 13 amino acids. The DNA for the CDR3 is TGTGCCAGCAGGGGAGGGTTTGGAAACACCATATATTTT. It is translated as CASRGGFGNTIYF.

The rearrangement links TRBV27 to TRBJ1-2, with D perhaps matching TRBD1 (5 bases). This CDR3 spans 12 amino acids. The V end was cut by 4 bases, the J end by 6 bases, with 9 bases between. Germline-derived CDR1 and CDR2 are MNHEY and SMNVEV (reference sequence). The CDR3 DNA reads TGTGCCAGCAGTTCTTCAGGGAATGGCTACACCTTC. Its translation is CASSSSGNGYTF.

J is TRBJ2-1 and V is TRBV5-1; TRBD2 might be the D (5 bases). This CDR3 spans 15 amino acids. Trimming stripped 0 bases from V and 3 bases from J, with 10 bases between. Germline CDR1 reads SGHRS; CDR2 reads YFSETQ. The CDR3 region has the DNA TGCGCCAGCAGCTTGGCGTCTAGCATCTACAATGAGCAGTTCTTC. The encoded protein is CASSLASSIYNEQFF.

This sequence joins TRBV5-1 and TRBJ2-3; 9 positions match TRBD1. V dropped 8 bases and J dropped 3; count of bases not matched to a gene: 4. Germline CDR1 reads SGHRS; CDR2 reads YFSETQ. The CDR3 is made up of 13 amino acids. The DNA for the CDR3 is TGCGCCAGTACAGGGGGCGCGACAGATACGCAGTATTTT. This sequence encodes CASTGGATDTQYF.

CDR3 sequence reads: CASSPQREDGSEQFF. The CDR3 coding sequence is TGTGCCAGCAGTCCCCAGCGGGAGGATGGTAGTGAGCAGTTCTTC. The chain has TRBV27 and TRBJ2-1, with 9 bases that match TRBD2. J gave up 9 bases and V 5 bases, and 11 bases lay outside the gene matches. The germline V gene encodes CDR1 MNHEY and CDR2 SMNVEV (reference sequence). The length of the CDR3 is 15 residues.

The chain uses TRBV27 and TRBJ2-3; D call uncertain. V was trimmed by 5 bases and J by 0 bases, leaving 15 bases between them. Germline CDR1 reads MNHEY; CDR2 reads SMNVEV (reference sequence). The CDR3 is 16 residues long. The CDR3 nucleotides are TGTGCCAGCAGTCTAAGCGTAGTCCTTAGCACAGATACGCAGTATTTT. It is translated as CASSLSVVLSTDTQYF.

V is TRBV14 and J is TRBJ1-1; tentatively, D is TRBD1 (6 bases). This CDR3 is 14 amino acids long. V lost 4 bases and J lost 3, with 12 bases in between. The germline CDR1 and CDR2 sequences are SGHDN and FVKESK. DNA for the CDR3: TGTGCCAGCAGCCTAATGGGGGCGGACACTGAAGCTTTCTTT. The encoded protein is CASSLMGADTEAFF. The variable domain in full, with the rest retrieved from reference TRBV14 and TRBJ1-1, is EAGVTQFPSHSVIEKGQTVTLRCDPISGHDNLYWYRRVMGKEIKFLLHFVKESKQDESGMPNNRFLAERTGGTYSTLKVQPAELEDSGVYFCASSLMGADTEAFFGQGTRLTVV.

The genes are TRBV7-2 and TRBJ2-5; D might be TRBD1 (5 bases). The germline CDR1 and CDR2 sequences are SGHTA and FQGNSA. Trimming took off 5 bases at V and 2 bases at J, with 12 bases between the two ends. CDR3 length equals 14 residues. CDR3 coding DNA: TGTGCCAGCAGCCCAGCCAGGGCACAAGAGACCCAGTACTTC. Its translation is CASSPARAQETQYF.

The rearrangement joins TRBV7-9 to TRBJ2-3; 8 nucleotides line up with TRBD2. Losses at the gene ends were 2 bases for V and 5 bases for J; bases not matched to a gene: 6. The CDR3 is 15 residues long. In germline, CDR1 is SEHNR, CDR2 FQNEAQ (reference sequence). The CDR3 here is CASSLWSGRGDTQYF. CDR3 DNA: TGTGCCAGCAGCTTATGGAGCGGGAGAGGAGATACGCAGTATTTT. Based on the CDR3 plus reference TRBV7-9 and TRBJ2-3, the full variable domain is DTGVSQNPRHKITKRGQNVTFRCDPISEHNRLYWYRQTLGQGPEFLTYFQNEAQLEKSRLLSDRFSAERPKGSFSTLEIQRTEQGDSAMYLCASSLWSGRGDTQYFGPGTRLTVL.

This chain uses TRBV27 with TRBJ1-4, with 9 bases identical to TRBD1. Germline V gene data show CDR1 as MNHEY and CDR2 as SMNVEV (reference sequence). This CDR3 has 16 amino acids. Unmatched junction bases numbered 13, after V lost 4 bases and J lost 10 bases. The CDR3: CASSSTPGTGKGKLFF. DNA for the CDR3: TGTGCCAGCAGTTCAACCCCCGGGACAGGGAAAGGAAAACTGTTTTTT.

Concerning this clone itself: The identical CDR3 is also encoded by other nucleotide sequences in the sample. This CDR3 is CASSPDRGGYTF. The CDR3 coding sequence is TGTGCCAGCTCACCTGACAGGGGTGGCTACACCTTC. The rearrangement links TRBV18 to TRBJ1-2, with 8 positions matching TRBD1. The V gene's germline CDR1 is KGHSH and CDR2 LQKENI. This CDR3 is 12 amino acids long. Unmatched junction bases numbered 1, after V lost 3 bases and J lost 7 bases.

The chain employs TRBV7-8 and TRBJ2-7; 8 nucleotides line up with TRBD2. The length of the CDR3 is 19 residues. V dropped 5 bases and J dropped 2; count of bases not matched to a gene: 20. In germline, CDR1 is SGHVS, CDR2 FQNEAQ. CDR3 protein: CASSPPFELRTSWPYEQYF. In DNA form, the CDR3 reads TGTGCCAGCAGCCCGCCCTTCGAGTTGAGGACTAGCTGGCCCTACGAGCAGTACTTC. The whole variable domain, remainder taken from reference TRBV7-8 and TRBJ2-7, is GAGVSQSPRYKVAKRGQDVALRCDPISGHVSLFWYQQALGQGPEFLTYFQNEAQLDKSGLPSDRFFAERPEGSVSTLKIQRTQQEDSAVYLCASSPPFELRTSWPYEQYFGPGTRLTVT.

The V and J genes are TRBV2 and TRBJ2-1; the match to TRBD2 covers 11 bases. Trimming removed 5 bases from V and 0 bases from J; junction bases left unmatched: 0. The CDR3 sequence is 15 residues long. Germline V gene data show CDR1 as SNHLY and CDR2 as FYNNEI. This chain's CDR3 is CASSLAGGSYNEQFF. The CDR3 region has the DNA TGTGCCAGCAGTCTAGCGGGAGGCTCCTACAATGAGCAGTTCTTC. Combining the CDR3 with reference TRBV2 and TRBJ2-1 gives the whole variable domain EPEVTQTPSHQVTQMGQEVILRCVPISNHLYFYWYRQILGQKVEFLVSFYNNEISEKSEIFDDQFSVERPDGSNFTLKIRSTKLEDSAMYFCASSLAGGSYNEQFFGPGTRLTVL.

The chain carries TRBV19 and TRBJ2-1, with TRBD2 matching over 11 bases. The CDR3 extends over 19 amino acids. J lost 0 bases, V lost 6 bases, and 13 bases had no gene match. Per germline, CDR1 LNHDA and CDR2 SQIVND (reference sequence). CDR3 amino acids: CASSVVASGGPSSYNEQFF. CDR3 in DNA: TGTGCCAGTAGCGTGGTCGCTAGCGGGGGGCCGAGCTCCTACAATGAGCAGTTCTTC.

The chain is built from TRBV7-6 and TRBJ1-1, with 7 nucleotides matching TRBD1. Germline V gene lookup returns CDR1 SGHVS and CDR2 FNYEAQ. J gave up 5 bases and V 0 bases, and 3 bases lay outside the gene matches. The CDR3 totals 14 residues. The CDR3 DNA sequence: TGTGCCAGCAGCTTAGCAGGGGGCAGGACTGAAGCTTTCTTT. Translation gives CASSLAGGRTEAFF.

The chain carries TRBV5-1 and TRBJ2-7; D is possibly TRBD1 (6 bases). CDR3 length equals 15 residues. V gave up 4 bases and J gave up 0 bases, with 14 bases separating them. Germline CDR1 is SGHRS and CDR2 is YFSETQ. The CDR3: CASSIDRLNSYEQYF. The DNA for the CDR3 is TGCGCCAGCAGCATAGACAGGTTAAACTCCTACGAGCAGTACTTC.

CDR3 region: CAWTMTGINEKLFF. The CDR3 region has the DNA TGTGCCTGGACCATGACAGGGATAAATGAAAAACTGTTTTTT. The chain combines TRBV30 with TRBJ1-4; 7 bases are shared with TRBD1. This CDR3 comprises 14 residues. The junction had 7 bases not matched to a gene; V was cut back by 4 bases and J by 5 bases. Germline loops: CDR1 GTSNPN, CDR2 SVGIG (reference sequence).

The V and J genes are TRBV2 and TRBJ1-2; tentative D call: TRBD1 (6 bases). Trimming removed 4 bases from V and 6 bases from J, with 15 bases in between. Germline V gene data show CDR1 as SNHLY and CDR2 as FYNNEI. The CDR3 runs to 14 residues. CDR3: CASSVQGDSDGYTF. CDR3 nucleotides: TGTGCCAGCAGTGTACAGGGAGATAGTGATGGCTACACCTTC.

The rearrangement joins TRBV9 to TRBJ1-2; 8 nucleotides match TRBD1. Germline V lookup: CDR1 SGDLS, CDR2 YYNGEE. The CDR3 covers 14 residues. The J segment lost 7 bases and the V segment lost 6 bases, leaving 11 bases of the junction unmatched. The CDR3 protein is CASTKQGGPVGYTF. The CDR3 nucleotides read TGTGCCAGCACCAAACAGGGGGGACCCGTTGGCTACACCTTC.

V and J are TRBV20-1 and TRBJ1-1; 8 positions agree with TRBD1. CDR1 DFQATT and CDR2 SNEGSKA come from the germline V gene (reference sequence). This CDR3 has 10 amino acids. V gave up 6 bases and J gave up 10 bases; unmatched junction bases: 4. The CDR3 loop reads CSASTGGAFF. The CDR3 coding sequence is TGCAGTGCCTCTACAGGGGGAGCTTTCTTT.

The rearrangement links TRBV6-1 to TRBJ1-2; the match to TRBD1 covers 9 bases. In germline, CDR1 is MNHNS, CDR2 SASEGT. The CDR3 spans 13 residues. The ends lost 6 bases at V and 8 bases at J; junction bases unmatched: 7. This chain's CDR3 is CASRTGGEGGYTF. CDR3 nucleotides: TGTGCCAGCAGGACAGGGGGAGAAGGGGGCTACACCTTC.